The clone carrying this T cell receptor beta chain has a count of ten or more. The entry originates in a study of regulatory T cells in long-lasting Graves disease. V gave up 4 bases and J gave up 7 bases, with 7 bases separating them. The CDR3 is 12 amino acids. CDR1 is WSHSY, CDR2 SAAADI, per germline. The time point: persistent/refractory GD, antithyroid drugs over 5 years with positive TRAb. With RNA extracted from PBMCs as input, the TCR library was made. Building the TCR beta libraries relied on iRepertoire HTBI primers, and CDR3 regions underwent Arm-PCR. TCRdb reprocessed the multiplex PCR reads via MiXCR and lists one record per CDR3 protein. The sample contains about 660,000 distinct CDR3 sequences, about 32% of which appear only once.

The clonotype comes from a female donor with Graves disease. This chain joins TRBV10-2 and TRBJ2-2; maybe TRBD1 (6 bases). The starting material was peripheral blood mononuclear cells (PBMCs), obtained when the disease was refractory, from a patient treated with antithyroid drugs. The CDR3 coding sequence is TGCGCCAGCAGTGTGGACAGCGGGGAGCTGTTTTTT. Translated: CASSVDSGELFF.